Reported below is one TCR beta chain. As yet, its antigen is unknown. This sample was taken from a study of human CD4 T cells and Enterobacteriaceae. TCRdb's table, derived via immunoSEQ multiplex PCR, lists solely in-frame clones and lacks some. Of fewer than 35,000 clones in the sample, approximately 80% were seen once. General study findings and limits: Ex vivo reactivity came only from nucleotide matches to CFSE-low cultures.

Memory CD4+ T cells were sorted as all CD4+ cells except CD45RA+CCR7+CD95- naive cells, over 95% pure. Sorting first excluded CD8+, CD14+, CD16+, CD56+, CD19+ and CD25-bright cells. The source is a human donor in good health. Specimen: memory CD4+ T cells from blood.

The CDR3 DNA sequence: TGTGCCAGTAGTTCGCCGGGACAGTCAGATACGCAGTATTTT. Residues: CASSSPGQSDTQYF. The chain is built from TRBV19 and TRBJ2-3; TRBD1 aligns across 7 bases. The CDR3 length is 14 residues. With 5 bases clipped from V and 4 bases from J, the junction kept 6 bases outside the gene matches. Per the germline V gene, CDR1 is LNHDA and CDR2 is SQIVND (reference sequence).